A selection of T cell receptor beta chains follows, all from one sample in a study of cytomegalovirus exposure and HLA in healthy donors. Profiling relied on immunoSEQ multiplex PCR, and the TCRdb table lists in-frame clones only, not all of them. The sample consists of 95,000 to 150,000 clones, over 75% of them appearing once. The sample was PBMCs. The receptors come from a man younger than 40 in good health and CMV-seronegative. Each CDR3 is given with its conserved first and last residue. D genes are given only for firm matches. The size of a clone is reported for some rows only, either as once, few or many, or as a class for expanded clones.

size,D,V,J,DNA,CDR3
once,NA,TRBV19,TRBJ2-7,TGTGCCAGTAGTAAAACAGTTAACTACGAGCAGTACTTC,CASSKTVNYEQYF
NA,NA,TRBV11-2,TRBJ2-1,TGTGCCAGCAGCTTAAACGGACACCTCACAGGCGATGAGCAGTTCTTC,CASSLNGHLTGDEQFF
NA,TRBD1,TRBV5-4,TRBJ1-4,TGTGCCAGCAGCTCAGGGACAGCCGAAAATGAAAAACTGTTTTTT,CASSSGTAENEKLFF
NA,NA,TRBV19,TRBJ1-3,TGTGCCAGTAGTATTGCCTTACAGCTCTCTGGAAACACCATATATTTT,CASSIALQLSGNTIYF
NA,NA,TRBV18,TRBJ1-1,TGTGCCAGCTCGCGACGGAGGGAGAGGCCTGAAGCTTTCTTT,CASSRRRERPEAFF
NA,NA,TRBV6-1,TRBJ1-2,TGTGCCAGCAGTGAAGCCTATGGGGCAGCTTTCAGCTATGGCTACACCTTC,CASSEAYGAAFSYGYTF
NA,NA,TRBV2,TRBJ1-2,TGTGCCAGCAAAGGGGACACCCTTTTCTATGGCTACACCTTC,CASKGDTLFYGYTF
NA,TRBD1,TRBV7-9,TRBJ1-6,TGTGCCAGCAGCTACTGGGACAGCAATTCACCCCTCCACTTT,CASSYWDSNSPLHF
once,TRBD1,TRBV11-2,TRBJ1-1,TGTGCCAGCAGCTCGACAGGGCCGCAAGCTTTCTTT,CASSSTGPQAFF
NA,NA,TRBV5-1,TRBJ1-4,TGCGCCAGCAGGGGGGGAGGTGAACAGTATGAAAAACTGTTTTTT,CASRGGGEQYEKLFF
NA,NA,TRBV7-2,TRBJ2-2,TGTGCCAGCAGCTTAGAAGGGGTTTTCATCGGGGAGCTGTTTTTT,CASSLEGVFIGELFF
NA,NA,TRBV28,TRBJ2-7,TGTGCCAGCTTCTCCCTCTACGAGCAGTACTTC,CASFSLYEQYF
NA,TRBD2,TRBV4-3,TRBJ2-5,TGCGCCAGCAGCCACACCTCCGGGACTAGAGGGACCCAGTACTTC,CASSHTSGTRGTQYF
NA,TRBD2,TRBV7-6,TRBJ2-3,TGTGCCAGCAGCCCGACGACTAGCGGGGGGGCGTCAGATACGCAGTATTTT,CASSPTTSGGASDTQYF
NA,TRBD1,TRBV28,TRBJ2-7,TGTGCCAGCAACATCGGGACAGGGAGGTACGAGCAGTACTTC,CASNIGTGRYEQYF
NA,TRBD1,TRBV7-6,TRBJ1-5,TGTGCCAGCAGCTTGGCGGGGACAGGATCGAATCAGCCCCAGCATTTT,CASSLAGTGSNQPQHF
few,NA,TRBV11-3,TRBJ2-1,TGTGCCAGCAGCTCAGGGCTCTACAATGAGCAGTTCTTC,CASSSGLYNEQFF
NA,NA,TRBV5-1,TRBJ2-7,TGCGCCAGCAGTTTCCTGGGGGGAAACGACTACGAGCAGTACTTC,CASSFLGGNDYEQYF
once,NA,TRBV9,TRBJ2-3,TGTGCCAGCAGCGTAGCCAGATCCGAGCTCGGGGATACGCAGTATTTT,CASSVARSELGDTQYF
NA,NA,TRBV19,TRBJ2-7,TGTGCCAGTAGTATGGGGCCAGGGAACTACGAGCAGTACTTC,CASSMGPGNYEQYF
NA,NA,TRBV10-1,TRBJ2-1,TGCGCCAGCAGTCCCTCATCTTCAGGGCAGCAGTTCTTC,CASSPSSSGQQFF
NA,NA,TRBV6-1,TRBJ2-7,TGTGCCAGCAGTCTTGTTTATTCCGAGCAGTACTTC,CASSLVYSEQYF
few,TRBD1,TRBV15,TRBJ2-2,TGTGCCACCAGCAGGGGCAGGGGGTACACCGGGGAGCTGTTTTTT,CATSRGRGYTGELFF
once,TRBD1,TRBV5-5,TRBJ2-5,TGTGCCAGCAGCTTGTGGAACAGGGGGATTCTTGACCAAGAGACCCAGTACTTC,CASSLWNRGILDQETQYF
NA,TRBD1,TRBV5-1,TRBJ2-2,TGCGCCAGCAGCCATCGGCAGGGGGCGGTCACCGGGGAGCTGTTTTTT,CASSHRQGAVTGELFF
NA,TRBD2,TRBV9,TRBJ2-5,TGTGCCAGCAGCTCCCATTTAGCGGGGACGACCAAAGAGACCCAGTACTTC,CASSSHLAGTTKETQYF
NA,NA,TRBV5-1,TRBJ2-3,TGCGCCAGCAGCTATGGACAGATAACAGATACGCAGTATTTT,CASSYGQITDTQYF
NA,NA,TRBV4-2,TRBJ1-2,TGTGCCAGCAGCCATGTCGGTCCCGACAGCTATGGCTACACCTTC,CASSHVGPDSYGYTF
NA,TRBD1,TRBV6-1,TRBJ2-7,TGTGCCAGCAGGCGCGGGACAGGGGACCGCTACGAGCAGTACTTC,CASRRGTGDRYEQYF
NA,NA,TRBV20-1,TRBJ2-7,TGCAGTGCTAGACCAGGAGAGGGGCAGTACTTC,CSARPGEGQYF
NA,TRBD1,TRBV28,TRBJ1-1,TGTGCCAGCAGTTCGACAGGGGCCTCGGAGATGAACACTGAAGCTTTCTTT,CASSSTGASEMNTEAFF
few,TRBD2,TRBV6-5,TRBJ2-1,TGTGCCAGCACCGAGACTAGCGGGGGAGTGAATGAGCAGTTCTTC,CASTETSGGVNEQFF
NA,TRBD2,TRBV6-1,TRBJ2-1,TGTGCCAGCAGTGAACTACAGGTTTGGACTAGGGGAACCAATGAGCAGTTCTTC,CASSELQVWTRGTNEQFF
NA,TRBD1,TRBV5-1,TRBJ1-1,TGCGCCAGCAGCTTTACGTACGGGACAGCCAAAAAGAACACTGAAGCTTTCTTT,CASSFTYGTAKKNTEAFF
NA,TRBD1,TRBV5-8,TRBJ2-7,TGTGCCGTCCGACAGGGCCATAGGAGCTCCTACGAGCAGTACTTC,CAVRQGHRSSYEQYF
NA,TRBD1,TRBV27,TRBJ1-2,TGTGCCAGCAGTTCAGGATGGACAGGAATCTATGGCTACACCTTC,CASSSGWTGIYGYTF
NA,NA,TRBV13,TRBJ1-2,TGTGCCCGCACTTTAAAACAGGGCAACTATGGCTACACCTTC,CARTLKQGNYGYTF
NA,NA,TRBV28,TRBJ1-4,TGTGCCAGCAGTTCGACAGGCCTAGATGAGGAAAAACTGTTTTTT,CASSSTGLDEEKLFF
NA,TRBD1,TRBV6-1,TRBJ2-6,TGTGCCAGCAGTGAACAGGGGGCTGGGGCCAACGTCCTGACTTTC,CASSEQGAGANVLTF
NA,NA,TRBV19,TRBJ1-6,TGTGCCAGTAGTATGGACAACCATTTCGGTTCACCCCTCCACTTT,CASSMDNHFGSPLHF
NA,TRBD2,TRBV5-4,TRBJ2-3,TGTGCGGCGGGGGAGCGGGGGGGCCAAGATACGCAGTATTTT,CAAGERGGQDTQYF
NA,TRBD1,TRBV7-2,TRBJ2-2,TGTGCCAGCAGCGGACGCAGGGGGCTCGGCACCGGGGAGCTGTTTTTT,CASSGRRGLGTGELFF
NA,TRBD1,TRBV10-3,TRBJ2-1,TGTGCCTCGGGACAGGGGGCCGGGGATGAGCAGTTCTTC,CASGQGAGDEQFF
NA,NA,TRBV5-6,TRBJ1-2,TGTGCCAGCAGCTTCATCGGGGGGCAGCAGACTAACTATGGCTACACCTTC,CASSFIGGQQTNYGYTF
NA,TRBD2,TRBV28,TRBJ2-7,TGTGCCAGCAGCCGTTCCGGGGGGATTAGGGAGCAGTACTTC,CASSRSGGIREQYF
NA,TRBD1,TRBV5-1,TRBJ1-1,TGCGCCAGCCATAACAGGGGCGGCACTGAAGCTTTCTTT,CASHNRGGTEAFF
NA,TRBD2,TRBV5-1,TRBJ2-7,TGCGCCAGCAGCACCCGGACTAGCGGGGGTTTACCCTACGAGCAGTACTTC,CASSTRTSGGLPYEQYF
NA,NA,TRBV2,TRBJ2-6,TGTGCCAGCTCAACCCCACAGAGCTCTGGGGCCAACGTCCTGACTTTC,CASSTPQSSGANVLTF
NA,NA,TRBV14,TRBJ2-7,TGTGCCAGCAGCCAAGGACTCCGCTGGAGTGGCGAGCAGTACTTC,CASSQGLRWSGEQYF
NA,NA,TRBV30,TRBJ1-2,TGTGCCTGGAGTGTAGCCCCCCGGTTTTTGATGACGGTCGGGGGCTATGGCTACACCTTC,CAWSVAPRFLMTVGGYGYTF